This T cell receptor (beta chain) appears in the sequencing data of a study of blood T cells in healthy people across ages. The CDR3 is made up of 16 amino acids. V shed 3 bases and J 8 bases; nucleotides not matched to a gene: 8. Germline loops: CDR1 LNHNV, CDR2 YYDKDF (reference sequence). Sample-barcoded 5' priming and a J-beta primer mix drove a second PCR of about 6 to 12 cycles. A single record per CDR3 protein comes from TCRdb applying MiXCR to the 5' RACE reads. The data contain under 1 million distinct CDR3 sequences, around two fifths of them singletons. This clonotype came up once. All donors came from Russia, were Caucasian and healthy, and spanned ages about 6 to 90. Approximately 9 milliliters was the volume of peripheral blood drawn from each donor.

The chain employs TRBV15 and TRBJ2-3; 13 bases align to TRBD2. The sequenced material came from blood. The sequence was collected from a man in his sixties in good health. The CDR3 is CATSSTSGGGGGTQYF. The CDR3 DNA reads as TGTGCCACCAGCAGCACTAGCGGGGGGGGCGGGGGTACGCAGTATTTT.